These 10 T cell receptor beta chains came from one sample sequenced in a study of T cells in Graves' hyperthyroidism and ophthalmopathy. Amplification of TCR beta CDR3 regions used RNA as the template. The primer set for the first-round RT-PCR of the TCR CDR3 was HTBI. MiXCR, applied by TCRdb to the multiplex PCR reads, yields one record per CDR3 protein. The sample holds some 510,000 distinct CDR3 sequences, 20% to 25% seen once. The material sequenced was blood. These receptors were obtained from a man younger than 30 with Graves' hyperthyroidism.

The sample holds many counts of this clonotype. The chain has TRBV20-1 and TRBJ1-5; possibly TRBD1 for D (5 bases). Germline assignment: CDR1 DFQATT and CDR2 SNEGSKA (reference sequence). This CDR3 is 14 amino acids long. V lost 5 bases and J lost 7, with 18 bases in between. This CDR3 is CSASGTFTGQPQHF. For the CDR3, the DNA is TGCAGTGCTTCCGGGACCTTCACGGGACAGCCCCAGCATTTT.

This clonotype was found many times. The junction departs from germline at one end; a sequencing error may be responsible. This chain uses TRBV7-9 with TRBJ2-5; D is uncertain. From germline, CDR1 is SEHNR and CDR2 FQNEAQ (reference sequence). The CDR3 covers 14 residues. This chain's CDR3 is CASSETPDHETQYF. The CDR3 nucleotides are TGTGCCAGCAGCGAAACCCCGGACCACGAGACCCAGTACTTC.

A remark on this clonotype: A much larger clone sits a single nucleotide away, making a read error possible. The CDR3 does not close with the conserved phenylalanine or tryptophan, likely indicating a read error. This rearrangement joins TRBV28 to TRBJ2-2; 13 positions agree with TRBD2. This CDR3 comprises 18 residues. V shed 4 bases and J 4 bases; nucleotides not matched to a gene: 9. Looked up from germline, CDR1 is MDHEN and CDR2 is SYDVKM. Here the CDR3 reads CASSSTSGGPRGTGELFY. DNA of the CDR3: TGTGCCAGCAGTTCGACTAGCGGGGGGCCCCGGGGCACCGGGGAGCTGTTTTAT.

V and J are TRBV6-1 and TRBJ2-7; 7 bases are a match to TRBD1. The length of the CDR3 is 16 residues. Germline CDR1 is MNHNS and CDR2 is SASEGT. V gave up 5 bases and J gave up 6 bases; unmatched junction bases: 16. In DNA, the CDR3 is TGTGCCAGCAGTCCCCCGAGAGGGACAGACCTCCGCGAGCAGTACTTC. Translation gives CASSPPRGTDLREQYF.

The chain links TRBV5-1 to TRBJ1-5; tentative D call: TRBD1 (5 bases). The CDR3 totals 15 residues. V lost 0 bases, J lost 6 bases, and 13 bases lay in between. CDR1 is SGHRS and CDR2 is YFSETQ in the germline V gene. The CDR3 sequence: CASSLGGRGSQPQHF. CDR3 in DNA: TGCGCCAGCAGCTTGGGGGGTCGGGGGAGTCAGCCCCAGCATTTT.

The chain has TRBV5-4 and TRBJ2-5, with TRBD2 matching over 11 bases. The CDR3 is 15 residues long. V trimming: 2 bases; J trimming: 6 bases; junction bases outside the gene matches: 6. Germline V gives CDR1 SGHNT, CDR2 YYREEE (reference sequence). The CDR3 loop is CASSFSGGAAKTQYF. CDR3 nucleotide sequence: TGTGCCAGCAGCTTTAGCGGGGGGGCCGCAAAGACCCAGTACTTC.

V is TRBV5-1 and J is TRBJ2-2, with 8 bases matching TRBD1. The CDR3 totals 13 residues. Germline V gene sequence: CDR1 SGHRS, CDR2 YFSETQ. The trim removed 6 bases at V and 5 bases at J, leaving 3 bases unmatched. CDR3 residues: CASTTGDTGELFF. CDR3 DNA: TGCGCCAGCACGACAGGGGATACCGGGGAGCTGTTTTTT.

This clonotype came up a few times. The chain couples TRBV4-1 to TRBJ2-2; 9 bases match TRBD1. Losses at the gene ends were 4 bases for V and 4 bases for J; bases not matched to a gene: 7. The germline gives CDR1 MGHRA, CDR2 YSYEKL. The CDR3 totals 16 residues. This CDR3 is CASSRKDRGGTGELFF. Here the CDR3 DNA reads TGCGCCAGCAGCCGAAAAGACAGGGGGGGCACCGGGGAGCTGTTTTTT.

The sample holds a few counts of this clonotype. The chain combines TRBV10-1 with TRBJ1-1; maybe TRBD1 (6 bases). The CDR3 spans 16 residues. CDR1 is WNHNN, CDR2 SYGVQD, per germline (reference sequence). Trimming left V 0 bases short and J 6 bases short, with 17 bases between. CDR3 region: CASSESKGRGPAEAFF. The CDR3 DNA reads as TGCGCCAGCAGTGAGTCGAAAGGTCGGGGGCCAGCTGAAGCTTTCTTT.

This clonotype showed up many times. CDR3 sequence reads: CASSNSGTGETEAFF. The CDR3, as DNA: TGTGCCAGTAGTAACTCCGGGACAGGGGAGACTGAAGCTTTCTTT. The chain combines TRBV19 with TRBJ1-1, with 10 bases that match TRBD1. Germline trimming cut 4 bases from V and 5 bases from J; bases unmatched to any gene: 7. This CDR3 has 15 residues. Germline V gene sequence: CDR1 LNHDA, CDR2 SQIVND (reference sequence).